This T cell receptor beta chain originates from a study of T cells in Graves' hyperthyroidism and ophthalmopathy. Study conclusions and caveats: Model output signaled ophthalmopathy a median roughly 6 months ahead of onset.

Trimming removed 2 bases at V and 3 bases at J, with 7 bases between. The germline V gene has CDR1 DFQATT and CDR2 SNEGSKA (reference sequence). This CDR3 spans 12 amino acids. This clonotype was seen repeatedly, ten times or more. Its matching antigen is unknown. Diagnosis of hyperthyroidism was new in patients aged 18 to 65, and its duration was under 2 months. The source material, RNA transcripts, was used to amplify TCR beta CDR3 regions. An initial round of RT-PCR targeting the TCR CDR3 relied on the HTBI primer set. In TCRdb, the multiplex PCR reads were re-called with MiXCR into one record per CDR3 protein. The sample contains over 700,000 distinct CDR3 sequences, about two fifths of which appear only once.

The receptor was derived from a man younger than 35 with Graves' hyperthyroidism. The sequencing sample was made of blood. V is TRBV20-1 and J is TRBJ1-1; D perhaps matches TRBD1 (6 bases). The CDR3 reads CSARNRDTEAFF. The CDR3 DNA sequence: TGCAGTGCTAGAAACAGGGACACTGAAGCTTTCTTT.